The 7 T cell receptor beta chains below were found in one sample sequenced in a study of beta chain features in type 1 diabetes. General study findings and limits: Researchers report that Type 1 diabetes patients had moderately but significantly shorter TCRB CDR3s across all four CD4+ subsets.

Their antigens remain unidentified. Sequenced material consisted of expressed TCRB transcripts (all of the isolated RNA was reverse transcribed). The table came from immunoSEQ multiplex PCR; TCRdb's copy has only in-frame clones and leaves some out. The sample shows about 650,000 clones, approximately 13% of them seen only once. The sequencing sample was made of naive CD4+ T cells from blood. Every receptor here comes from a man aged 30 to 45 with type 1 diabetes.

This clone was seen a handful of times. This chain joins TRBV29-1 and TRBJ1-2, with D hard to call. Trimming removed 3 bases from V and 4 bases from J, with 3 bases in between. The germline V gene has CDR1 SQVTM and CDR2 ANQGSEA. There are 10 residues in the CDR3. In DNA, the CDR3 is TGCAGCGTTGATCCCTATGGCTACACCTTC. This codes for CSVDPYGYTF.

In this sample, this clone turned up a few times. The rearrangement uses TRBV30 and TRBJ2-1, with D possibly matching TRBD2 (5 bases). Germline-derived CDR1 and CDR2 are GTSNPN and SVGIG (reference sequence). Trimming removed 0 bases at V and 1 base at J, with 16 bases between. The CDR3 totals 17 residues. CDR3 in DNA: TGTGCCTGGAGTGTACGACGGGCGGCGGGTTCCTACAATGAGCAGTTCTTC. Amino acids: CAWSVRRAAGSYNEQFF. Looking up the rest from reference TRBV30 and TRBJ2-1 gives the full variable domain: SQTIHQWPATLVQPVGSPLSLECTVEGTSNPNLYWYRQAAGRGLQLLFYSVGIGQISSEVPQNLSASRPQDRQFILSSKKLLLSDSGFYLCAWSVRRAAGSYNEQFFGPGTRLTVL.

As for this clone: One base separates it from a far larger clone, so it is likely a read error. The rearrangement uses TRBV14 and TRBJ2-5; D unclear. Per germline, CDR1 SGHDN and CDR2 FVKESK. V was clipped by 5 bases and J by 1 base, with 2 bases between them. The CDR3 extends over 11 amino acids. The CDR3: CASSFQETQYF. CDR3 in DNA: TGTGCCAGCAGCTTCCAAGAGACCCAGTACTTC.

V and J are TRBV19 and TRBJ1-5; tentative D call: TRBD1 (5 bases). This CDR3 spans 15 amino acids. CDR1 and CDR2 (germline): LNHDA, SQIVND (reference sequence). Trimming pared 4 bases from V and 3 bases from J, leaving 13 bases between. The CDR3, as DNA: TGTGCCAGTAGTACCCCACAGGTGGACAATCAGCCCCAGCATTTT. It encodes CASSTPQVDNQPQHF.

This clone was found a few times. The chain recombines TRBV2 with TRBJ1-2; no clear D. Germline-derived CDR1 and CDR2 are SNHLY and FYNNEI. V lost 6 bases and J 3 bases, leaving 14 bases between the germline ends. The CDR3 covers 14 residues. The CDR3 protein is CASRQAAGDYGYTF. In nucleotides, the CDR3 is TGTGCCAGCAGGCAGGCCGCTGGGGACTATGGCTACACCTTC.

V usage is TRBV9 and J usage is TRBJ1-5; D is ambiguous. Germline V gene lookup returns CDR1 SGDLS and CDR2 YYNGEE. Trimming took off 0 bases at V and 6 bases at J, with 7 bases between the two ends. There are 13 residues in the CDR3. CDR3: CASSVEMGQPQHF. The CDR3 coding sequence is TGTGCCAGCAGCGTAGAGATGGGTCAGCCCCAGCATTTT.

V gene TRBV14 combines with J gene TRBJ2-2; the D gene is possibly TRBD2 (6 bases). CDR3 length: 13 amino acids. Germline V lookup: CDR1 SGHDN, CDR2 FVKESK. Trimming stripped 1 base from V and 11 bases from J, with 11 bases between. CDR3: CASSQVDGGELFF. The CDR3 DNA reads TGTGCCAGCAGCCAAGTTGACGGGGGAGAGCTGTTTTTT.